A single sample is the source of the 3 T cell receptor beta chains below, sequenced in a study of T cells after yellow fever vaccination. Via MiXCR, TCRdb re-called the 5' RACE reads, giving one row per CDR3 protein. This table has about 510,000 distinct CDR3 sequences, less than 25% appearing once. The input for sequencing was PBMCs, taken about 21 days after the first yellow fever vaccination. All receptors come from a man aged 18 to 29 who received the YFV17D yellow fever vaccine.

The CDR3 spells CASSLAGGFTDTQYF. In DNA form, the CDR3 reads TGTGCCAGCAGTTTAGCGGGGGGTTTCACAGATACGCAGTATTTT. J is TRBJ2-3 and V is TRBV12-3 or TRBV12-4; tentative D call: TRBD2 (6 bases). V was pared by 0 bases and J by 2 bases, with 9 bases between. The CDR3 has 15 residues.

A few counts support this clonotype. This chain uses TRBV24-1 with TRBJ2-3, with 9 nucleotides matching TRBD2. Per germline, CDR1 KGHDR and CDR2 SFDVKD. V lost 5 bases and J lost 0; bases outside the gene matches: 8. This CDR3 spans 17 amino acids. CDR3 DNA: TGTGCCACCAGTGGAAGCGGGGGGACCCCAAGCACAGATACGCAGTATTTT. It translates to CATSGSGGTPSTDTQYF.

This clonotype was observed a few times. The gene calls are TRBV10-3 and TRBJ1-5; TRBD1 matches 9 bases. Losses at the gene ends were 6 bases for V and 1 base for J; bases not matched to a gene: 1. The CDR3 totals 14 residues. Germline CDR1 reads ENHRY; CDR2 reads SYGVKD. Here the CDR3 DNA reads TGTGCCATCAGGGGACAGGGCAGCAATCAGCCCCAGCATTTT. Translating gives CAIRGQGSNQPQHF.